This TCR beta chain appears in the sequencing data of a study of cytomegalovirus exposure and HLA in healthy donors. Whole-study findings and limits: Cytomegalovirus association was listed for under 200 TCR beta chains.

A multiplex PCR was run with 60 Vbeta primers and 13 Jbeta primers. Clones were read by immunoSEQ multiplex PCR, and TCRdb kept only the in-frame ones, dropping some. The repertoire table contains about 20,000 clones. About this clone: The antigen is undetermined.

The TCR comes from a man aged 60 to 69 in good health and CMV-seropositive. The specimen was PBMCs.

The DNA of the CDR3 is TGTGCCTGGATTCGGACTAGCGGGAGTGGCTACAATGAGCAGTTCTTC. The encoded protein is CAWIRTSGSGYNEQFF. The chain combines TRBV30 with TRBJ2-1; 13 nucleotides match TRBD2. Germline V CDR1 and CDR2: GTSNPN, SVGIG (reference sequence). Trimming took 4 bases from V and 3 from J; bases not matched to a gene: 6. This CDR3 has 16 residues.